Following are 3 T cell receptor beta chains from one sample sequenced in a study of shared clonotypes between healthy human individuals. The table came from immunoSEQ multiplex PCR; TCRdb's copy has only in-frame clones and leaves some out. There are over a million clones in the sample; around 78% occur only once, and 0.5% to 0.65% lies in the top ten. Sequencing was carried out using memory CD4+ T cells from PBMCs. Subset defined: CD45RA-negative fraction. These receptors were obtained from a man aged 18 to 29 in good health. Some clones in this sample may be carry-over from other donors' samples.

The rearrangement links TRBV2 to TRBJ1-5; D perhaps matches TRBD1 (5 bases). Per the germline V gene, CDR1 is SNHLY and CDR2 is FYNNEI. V was pared by 5 bases and J by 2 bases, with 7 bases between. The CDR3 is 13 amino acids. CDR3 DNA sequence: TGTGCCAGCAGTACACAGGGCAATCAGCCCCAGCATTTT. Translation gives CASSTQGNQPQHF.

This chain links TRBV2 with TRBJ1-2; 9 bases align to TRBD1. J lost 8 bases, V lost 5 bases, and 9 bases had no gene match. Per germline, CDR1 SNHLY and CDR2 FYNNEI. The CDR3 sequence is 14 residues long. This CDR3 reads CASSMGTGRRGYTF. In DNA form, the CDR3 reads TGTGCCAGCAGTATGGGGACAGGGAGGCGCGGCTACACCTTC.

The J gene is TRBJ1-2, the V gene TRBV27; D is unclear. Germline V CDR1 and CDR2: MNHEY, SMNVEV (reference sequence). The CDR3 contains 12 residues. V dropped 3 bases and J dropped 2 bases, with 4 bases sitting between them. The CDR3 DNA sequence: TGTGCCAGCAGTTTCCCGAACTATGGCTACACCTTC. This gives the protein CASSFPNYGYTF.